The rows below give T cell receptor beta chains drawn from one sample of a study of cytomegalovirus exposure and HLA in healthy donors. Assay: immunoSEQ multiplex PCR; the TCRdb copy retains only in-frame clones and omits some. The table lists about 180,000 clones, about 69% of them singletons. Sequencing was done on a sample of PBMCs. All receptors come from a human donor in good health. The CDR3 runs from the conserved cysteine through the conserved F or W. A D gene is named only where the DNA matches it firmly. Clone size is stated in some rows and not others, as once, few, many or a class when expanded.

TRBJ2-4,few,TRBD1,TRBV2,TGTGCCAGCGGAACAGGGGCCACCAAAAACATTCAGTACTTC,CASGTGATKNIQYF
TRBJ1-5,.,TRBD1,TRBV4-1,TGCGCCAGCAGCAAGGCCGGGACAGATTATAGCAATCAGCCCCAGCATTTT,CASSKAGTDYSNQPQHF
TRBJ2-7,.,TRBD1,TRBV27,TGTGCCAGCAGTCGGGACAGGTTAACACCCTACGAGCAGTACTTC,CASSRDRLTPYEQYF
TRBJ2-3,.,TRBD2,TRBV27,TGTGCCAGCAGTCCAAGACTAGCGGGCTTCGCCGGAGATACGCAGTATTTT,CASSPRLAGFAGDTQYF
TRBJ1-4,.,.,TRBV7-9,TGTGCCAGTGGCAGGGAGGGTGAAAAACTGTTTTTT,CASGREGEKLFF
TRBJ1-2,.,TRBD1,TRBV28,TGTGCCAGCAGTTTATTGGGGACAGGGAACTATGGCTACACCTTC,CASSLLGTGNYGYTF
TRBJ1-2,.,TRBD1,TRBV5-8,TGTGCCAGCAGCTTGACAGGGGCTAACTATGGCTACACCTTC,CASSLTGANYGYTF
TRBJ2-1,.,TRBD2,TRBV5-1,TGCGCCAGCAGTAAAGCCCCGGCTAGCGGGGCCCCTGGGGACAATGAGCAGTTCTTC,CASSKAPASGAPGDNEQFF
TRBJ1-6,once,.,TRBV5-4,TGTGCCAGCAGCTTGCAAGGGGTCTCCCATTCACCCCTCCACTTT,CASSLQGVSHSPLHF
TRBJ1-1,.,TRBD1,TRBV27,TGTGCCAGCAGTTGGGACAGGGCTTTGAACACTGAAGCTTTCTTT,CASSWDRALNTEAFF
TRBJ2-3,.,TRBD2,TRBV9,TGTGCCAGCAGCGGAATGACTAGCGGGGGCCCCCATAGCACAGATACGCAGTATTTT,CASSGMTSGGPHSTDTQYF
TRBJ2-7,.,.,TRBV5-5,TGTGCCAGCAGGGACAGGGACCTAGCGGATACCTACGAGCAGTACTTC,CASRDRDLADTYEQYF
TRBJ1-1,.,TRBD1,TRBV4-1,TGCGCCAGCAGCCAAGAGGAGGGACAGAGCACTGAAGCTTTCTTT,CASSQEEGQSTEAFF
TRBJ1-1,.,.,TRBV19,TGTGCCAGTAGTATGGGGGGGTTCGACCGTGAAGCTTTCTTT,CASSMGGFDREAFF
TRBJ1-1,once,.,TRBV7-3,TGTGCCAGCAGCTTATGGGGGGGGGATAAGAACACTGAAGCTTTCTTT,CASSLWGGDKNTEAFF
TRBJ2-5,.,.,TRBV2,TGTGCCAGCCGACTATTGGAGACCCAGTACTTC,CASRLLETQYF
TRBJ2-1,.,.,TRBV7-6,TGTGCCAGCAGCCGTGAGGGCTCCTACAATGAGCAGTTCTTC,CASSREGSYNEQFF
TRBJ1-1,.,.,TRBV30,TGTGCCTGGGGACAGTTTAACACTGAAGCTTTCTTT,CAWGQFNTEAFF
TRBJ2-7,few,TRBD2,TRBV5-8,TGTGCCAGCAGAGGTAGCGGGGTTTTCTACGAGCAGTACTTC,CASRGSGVFYEQYF
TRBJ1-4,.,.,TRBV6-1,TGTGCCAGCACCAAAGGAAGGGCGGGGGGGGAAAAACTGTTTTTT,CASTKGRAGGEKLFF
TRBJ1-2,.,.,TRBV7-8,TGTGCCAGCAGCCCCGGGCTGGGGGGGACTAACTATGGCTACACCTTC,CASSPGLGGTNYGYTF
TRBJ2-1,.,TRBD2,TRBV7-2,TGTGCCAGCAGCTCAGGACTAGCGGGTTACAATGAGCAGTTCTTC,CASSSGLAGYNEQFF
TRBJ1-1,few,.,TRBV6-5,TGTGCCAGCCTCAACTGGGGCTCTGAAGCTTTCTTT,CASLNWGSEAFF
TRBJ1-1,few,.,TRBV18,TGTGCCAGCTCACTAGGGGTGAGCACTGAAGCTTTCTTT,CASSLGVSTEAFF
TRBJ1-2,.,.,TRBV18,TGTGCCAGCTCCCCGCGGGGGGCCGATGGCTACACCTTC,CASSPRGADGYTF
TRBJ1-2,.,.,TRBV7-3,TGTGCCAGTCCGATTGGACAGTACTATGGCTACACCTTC,CASPIGQYYGYTF
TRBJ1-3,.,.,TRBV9,TGTGCCAGCAGTCTTGGGCTATCTGGAAACACCATATATTTT,CASSLGLSGNTIYF
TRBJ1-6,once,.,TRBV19,TGTGCCAGTAGTGCCCGGACACCCTATAATTCACCCCTCCACTTT,CASSARTPYNSPLHF
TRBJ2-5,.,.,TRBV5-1,TGCGCCAGCAGCCCGGGATTATTAATAGGAAGCCAAGAGACCCAGTACTTC,CASSPGLLIGSQETQYF
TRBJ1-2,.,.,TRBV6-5,TGTGCCAGCACCAGGACAATTGGCTATGGCTACACCTTC,CASTRTIGYGYTF
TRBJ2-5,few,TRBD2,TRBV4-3,TGCGCCAGCAGCCAAGATCGAAAGACTAGCGGGGTGGAGACCCAGTACTTC,CASSQDRKTSGVETQYF
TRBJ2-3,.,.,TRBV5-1,TGCGCCAGCAGCTTGATTTGGGGGGGCGGTTTCACTAGCACAGATACGCAGTATTTT,CASSLIWGGGFTSTDTQYF
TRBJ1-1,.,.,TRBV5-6,TGTGCCAGCAGCTTGGTCTCTAGGAGGCCAGGGGACACTGAAGCTTTCTTT,CASSLVSRRPGDTEAFF
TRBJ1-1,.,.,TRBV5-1,TGCGCCAGCAGCCTCCAGGATACGAACACTGAAGCTTTCTTT,CASSLQDTNTEAFF
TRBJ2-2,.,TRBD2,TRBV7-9,TGTGCCAGCAGCCCATCCCGGCTAGCGGGGAGAACGGGGACCGGGGAGCTGTTTTTT,CASSPSRLAGRTGTGELFF
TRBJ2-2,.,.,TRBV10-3,TGTGCCATCAGTGGGAGAGGACTATCTGGGAACACCGGGGAGCTGTTTTTT,CAISGRGLSGNTGELFF
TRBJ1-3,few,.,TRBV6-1,TGTGCCAGCAGTGGTTGGACAGCTGGAAACACCATATATTTT,CASSGWTAGNTIYF
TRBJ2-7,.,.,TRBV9,TGTGCCAGCAGCGCAGGGCCCCAGGGTGTGTACGAGCAGTACTTC,CASSAGPQGVYEQYF
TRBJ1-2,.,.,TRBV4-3,TGCGCCAGCAGCCCCAAAGGGGGACGGACTAACTATGGCTACACCTTC,CASSPKGGRTNYGYTF
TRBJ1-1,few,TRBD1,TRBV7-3,TGTGCCAGCAGCTCGTGGACAGGGGAGGGCACTGAAGCTTTCTTT,CASSSWTGEGTEAFF
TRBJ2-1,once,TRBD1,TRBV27,TGTGCCAGCAGTTTAATACAGGGGATGGGGCAATATGAGCAGTTCTTC,CASSLIQGMGQYEQFF
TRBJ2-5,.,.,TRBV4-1,TGCGCCAGCAGCCAAGACAGGGGCCCATCGGAGACCCAGTACTTC,CASSQDRGPSETQYF
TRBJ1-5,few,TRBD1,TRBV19,TGTGCCAGTAGTAGCGGGACAGGGGGCCATCAGCCCCAGCATTTT,CASSSGTGGHQPQHF
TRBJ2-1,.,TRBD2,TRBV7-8,TGTGCCAGCAGCTTAGCGCTAGCGGGGGGGGATGAGCAGTTCTTC,CASSLALAGGDEQFF
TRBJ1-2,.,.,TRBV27,TGTGCCAGCAGTTTATTACCGGGGGACTATGGCTACACCTTC,CASSLLPGDYGYTF
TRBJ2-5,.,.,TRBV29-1,TGCAGCGTTGAAGATGGGGCGGGACTCGGGGAGACCCAGTACTTC,CSVEDGAGLGETQYF